This TCR beta chain was recorded in a study of blood T cells in healthy people across ages. At the level of the study: In model experiments, template switching was able to capture about one barcoded beta molecule for every two T cells that were present. Study-wide findings and caveats: Versus aged donors, long-lived donors had higher diversity and more naive CD4+ cells. It was found that TCR beta diversity correlated strongly with the percentage of naive T cells.

This clonotype has more than one count but fewer than ten. Its antigen is as yet unknown. Trimming shortened V by 6 bases and J by 7 bases, and 9 bases separated the two germline ends. The CDR3 loop spans 11 amino acids. At least 6 micrograms of total RNA were extracted per sample. A second roughly 6 to 12 cycle PCR used barcoded and J-beta primers. In TCRdb, the 5' RACE reads were re-called with MiXCR into one record per CDR3 protein. The data hold some 900,000 distinct CDR3 sequences, with around 30% observed a single time. This TCR derives from an elderly woman in good health. Sequenced input: blood. The chain combines TRBV12-3 or TRBV12-4 with TRBJ1-1; D gene uncertain. CDR3 residues: CASREEDEAFF. CDR3 nucleotide sequence: TGTGCCAGCAGGGAGGAGGATGAAGCTTTCTTT.